The rows below give T cell receptor beta chains drawn from one sample of a study of early T cells in non-severe SARS-CoV-2 infection. One entry per CDR3 protein, called by TCRdb with MiXCR from the 5' RACE reads. The data show roughly 26,000 distinct CDR3 sequences, roughly 4% seen once. The specimen was whole blood. Every receptor here comes from an adult who was a healthcare worker with PCR-confirmed SARS-CoV-2 infection or an uninfected control (not recorded which). Each CDR3 is given with its conserved first and last residue. The order of the fields is J gene, clone size, V gene, D gene, CDR3 protein, CDR3 DNA. The D gene is left open where the match is weak. Some rows mark clone size as missing; the rest say once, few, many or name a class of expanded clone.

>TRBJ2-1|many|TRBV20-1|.
CSARKSANNEQFF
TGCAGTGCTAGAAAGAGCGCCAACAATGAGCAGTTCTTC
>TRBJ2-1|many|TRBV7-3|TRBD2
CASSPQSGGNSEQFF
TGTGCCAGCAGCCCCCAGTCGGGGGGGAACAGTGAGCAGTTCTTC
>TRBJ2-4|many|TRBV5-4|.
CASSREGREDIQYF
TGTGCCAGCAGCCGTGAGGGCAGGGAAGACATTCAGTACTTC
>TRBJ2-5|.|TRBV2|TRBD2
CASSERDDGGGQETQYF
TGTGCCAGCAGTGAACGGGACGACGGCGGGGGCCAAGAGACCCAGTACTTC
>TRBJ2-1|many|TRBV7-9|TRBD2
CASTLAGIHNEQFF
TGTGCCAGCACTCTAGCGGGAATCCACAATGAGCAGTTCTTC
>TRBJ2-7|many|TRBV4-1|.
CASSPRERRNEQYF
TGCGCCAGCAGCCCCCGGGAACGGCGAAACGAGCAGTACTTC
>TRBJ2-3|many|TRBV20-1|TRBD2
CSARQSSWTSGRGSTDTQYF
TGCAGTGCTAGACAATCTTCATGGACTAGCGGGAGAGGATCCACAGATACGCAGTATTTT
>TRBJ2-6|many|TRBV7-2|.
CAINRAGANVLTF
TGTGCCATTAACCGAGCTGGGGCCAACGTCCTGACTTTC
>TRBJ1-6|many|TRBV6-5|.
CASAGSPNSPLHF
TGTGCCAGTGCAGGCAGCCCTAATTCACCCCTCCACTTT
>TRBJ2-1|medium-sized|TRBV11-1|TRBD2
CASSFGGTSGSYEQFF
TGTGCCAGCAGCTTTGGGGGGACTAGCGGGAGTTATGAGCAGTTCTTC
>TRBJ1-1|many|TRBV15|.
CATSSEGGRTEAFF
TGTGCCACCAGCAGCGAAGGGGGAAGGACTGAAGCTTTCTTT
>TRBJ2-3|many|TRBV3-1|.
CASSPAGGSGADTQYF
TGTGCCAGCAGCCCGGCCGGAGGGTCAGGGGCAGATACGCAGTATTTT
>TRBJ2-3|many|TRBV9|.
CASSERGGDLTDTQYF
TGTGCCAGCAGCGAACGAGGGGGGGACCTAACAGATACGCAGTATTTT
>TRBJ2-7|many|TRBV11-2|TRBD2
CASSPKWLADYEQYF
TGTGCCAGCAGCCCTAAGTGGCTAGCGGACTACGAGCAGTACTTC
>TRBJ1-4|.|TRBV5-5|TRBD1
CASSSTGWTEKLFF
TGTGCCAGCAGCTCGACAGGGTGGACTGAAAAACTGTTTTTT
>TRBJ1-2|many|TRBV11-2|.
CASSLSQDYGYTF
TGTGCCAGCAGCTTAAGTCAGGACTATGGCTACACCTTC
>TRBJ2-2|.|TRBV6-2/TRBV6-3|.
CASSYSGLGELFF
TGTGCCAGCAGTTACTCGGGACTGGGAGAGCTGTTTTTT
>TRBJ1-2|many|TRBV7-9|.
CASSLTENYGYTF
TGTGCCAGCAGCTTAACAGAGAACTATGGCTACACCTTC
>TRBJ2-7|many|TRBV7-6|TRBD1
CASSLVAWTGYSYEQYF
TGTGCCAGCAGCTTAGTCGCCTGGACAGGGTATTCCTACGAGCAGTACTTC
>TRBJ2-7|medium-sized|TRBV5-4|TRBD1
CASSQRGQGLYEQYF
TGTGCCAGCAGCCAGAGGGGACAGGGCTTGTACGAGCAGTACTTC
>TRBJ2-5|few|TRBV7-2|.
CASSLVGTQYF
TGTGCCAGCAGCTTAGTTGGGACCCAGTACTTC
>TRBJ2-3|many|TRBV11-2|TRBD2
CASSHSGRRTDTQYF
TGTGCCAGCAGCCACAGCGGGAGGAGGACAGATACGCAGTATTTT
>TRBJ2-1|many|TRBV20-1|.
CSASGIIPPYEQFF
TGCAGTGCTAGCGGCATTATTCCCCCATATGAGCAGTTCTTC
>TRBJ2-2|many|TRBV24-1|.
CATVDRNTGELFF
TGTGCCACCGTGGACAGGAACACCGGGGAGCTGTTTTTT
>TRBJ2-7|.|TRBV13|TRBD1
CASSDYDRGSYEQYF
TGTGCCAGCAGCGACTATGACAGGGGATCCTACGAGCAGTACTTC
>TRBJ1-5|many|TRBV21-1|.
CASSTPGRVGNQPQHF
TGTGCCAGCAGCACTCCAGGGAGGGTAGGTAATCAGCCCCAGCATTTT
>TRBJ2-3|medium-sized|TRBV12-3/TRBV12-4|.
CASSGGPFHSSTDTQYF
TGTGCCAGCAGTGGCGGGCCTTTTCACTCTAGCACAGATACGCAGTATTTT
>TRBJ2-1|many|TRBV11-3|TRBD2
CASSAGVNEQFF
TGTGCCAGCAGCGCGGGAGTCAATGAGCAGTTCTTC
>TRBJ2-7|few|TRBV15|TRBD1
CATSRVYGTAYEQYF
TGTGCCACCAGCAGAGTATACGGGACAGCCTACGAGCAGTACTTC
>TRBJ2-2|many|TRBV7-6|.
CASSLAGDGELFF
TGTGCCAGCAGCTTAGCGGGGGACGGGGAGCTGTTTTTT
>TRBJ2-3|many|TRBV20-1|TRBD2
CSARILAGGVGAQYF
TGCAGTGCTAGAATCCTAGCGGGAGGCGTTGGTGCGCAGTATTTT
>TRBJ2-7|many|TRBV10-3|TRBD2
CAIRVLYPSGSSYEQYF
TGTGCCATCAGAGTCCTTTATCCTAGCGGGAGCTCCTACGAGCAGTACTTC
>TRBJ2-1|medium-sized|TRBV27|TRBD2
CASSLSPGGWDNEQFF
TGTGCCAGCAGTTTATCTCCGGGAGGGTGGGACAATGAGCAGTTCTTC
>TRBJ1-2|.|TRBV3-1|TRBD1
CASSLRTGSHGYTF
TGTGCCAGCAGCCTCCGGACAGGCTCGCATGGCTACACCTTC
>TRBJ1-3|many|TRBV6-5|.
CASSYSRLGGNTIYF
TGTGCCAGCAGTTACTCTAGGCTCGGAGGAAACACCATATATTTT
>TRBJ1-6|many|TRBV6-6|.
CASSYGVQGDSPLHF
TGTGCCAGCAGTTATGGGGTCCAAGGGGACTCACCCCTCCACTTT
>TRBJ2-5|.|TRBV4-1|TRBD2
CASSQWTSETQYF
TGCGCCAGCAGCCAGTGGACTAGCGAGACCCAGTACTTC
>TRBJ2-1|many|TRBV20-1|TRBD2
CSATGGLAHNEQFF
TGCAGTGCCACGGGGGGACTAGCGCACAATGAGCAGTTCTTC
>TRBJ2-5|many|TRBV27|TRBD1
CASSLEAGGLPQYF
TGTGCCAGCAGTTTGGAGGCAGGGGGCCTCCCCCAGTACTTC
>TRBJ1-2|.|TRBV20-1|.
CSAPLGSGYTF
TGCAGTGCCCCCCTGGGCTCAGGCTACACCTTC
>TRBJ2-1|few|TRBV29-1|.
CSVLIDSYNEQFF
TGCAGCGTCCTTATAGACTCCTACAATGAGCAGTTCTTC
>TRBJ2-3|many|TRBV19|TRBD1
CASSIWTGGLRDTQYF
TGTGCCAGTAGTATCTGGACAGGGGGCTTGCGAGATACGCAGTATTTT
>TRBJ2-5|many|TRBV9|TRBD2
CASSPSPRLAEETQYF
TGTGCCAGCAGCCCCTCCCCTAGACTAGCGGAGGAGACCCAGTACTTC
>TRBJ1-4|medium-sized|TRBV20-1|TRBD1
CSALDRGGEKLFF
TGCAGTGCTTTAGACAGGGGAGGTGAAAAACTGTTTTTT
>TRBJ1-5|medium-sized|TRBV19|TRBD1
CASSPGQGNQPQHF
TGTGCCAGTAGTCCTGGACAGGGGAATCAGCCCCAGCATTTT
>TRBJ2-7|many|TRBV29-1|.
CSVVVIYEQYF
TGCAGCGTTGTGGTTATCTACGAGCAGTACTTC
>TRBJ2-3|many|TRBV7-2|.
CASSLISVSDTQYF
TGTGCCAGCAGCTTGATCAGTGTGTCTGATACGCAGTATTTT
>TRBJ2-5|.|TRBV29-1|.
CSVVPREQTQYF
TGCAGCGTTGTCCCCAGGGAACAGACCCAGTACTTC
>TRBJ2-7|.|TRBV6-5|TRBD2
CASWGLAATYEQYF
TGTGCCAGCTGGGGACTAGCGGCGACCTACGAGCAGTACTTC
>TRBJ2-7|many|TRBV13|.
CASSSAGTDNYEQYF
TGTGCCAGCAGCAGTGCCGGGACGGATAATTACGAGCAGTACTTC
>TRBJ2-2|many|TRBV11-3|TRBD2
CASSQDPALAGGPITGELFF
TGTGCCAGCAGCCAAGACCCCGCACTAGCGGGAGGGCCTATCACCGGGGAGCTGTTTTTT
>TRBJ2-1|many|TRBV18|TRBD1
CASSAGTGGMRNEQFF
TGTGCCAGCTCAGCCGGGACAGGGGGCATGAGGAATGAGCAGTTCTTC
>TRBJ2-1|.|TRBV29-1|.
CSSTQGLYNEQFF
TGCAGCTCTACCCAGGGGCTCTACAATGAGCAGTTCTTC
>TRBJ2-7|many|TRBV7-9|TRBD2
CASSPNEGVAGAYEQYF
TGTGCCAGCAGCCCCAACGAAGGAGTAGCGGGTGCCTACGAGCAGTACTTC
>TRBJ2-1|many|TRBV6-5|TRBD1
CASRRQGNEQFF
TGTGCCAGCAGGCGACAGGGGAATGAGCAGTTCTTC